This passage covers 31 T cell receptor beta chains from one sample sequenced in a study of shared clonotypes between healthy human individuals. The data were produced by immunoSEQ multiplex PCR, yet TCRdb's version contains in-frame clones alone and is incomplete. The data hold more than 2,000,000 clones, with 80% to 95% observed a single time. Source material: naive CD4+ T cells from PBMCs. Indicated subset: CD45RA+ positively selected. These receptor sequences come from a man aged 18 to 35 in good health. Some clones in this sample may be carry-over from other donors' samples.

Only a few counts were recorded for this clone. This CDR3 is also generated by other DNA sequences in the sample. The chain carries TRBV7-3 and TRBJ2-5, with 8 bases matching TRBD2. Germline V CDR1 and CDR2: SGHTA, FQGTGA. The CDR3 consists of 13 residues. V shed 1 base and J 5 bases; nucleotides not matched to a gene: 0. DNA of the CDR3: TGTGCCAGCAGCTTAAGCGGGAGGGAGACCCAGTACTTC. The encoded protein is CASSLSGRETQYF.

The chain joins TRBV19 to TRBJ2-1; TRBD1 agrees at 8 bases. Germline loops: CDR1 LNHDA, CDR2 SQIVND (reference sequence). The V and J ends lost 6 bases and 7 bases, in that order; junction bases with no gene match: 5. The CDR3 totals 13 residues. The CDR3 sequence: CASRDRARNEQFF. CDR3 nucleotides: TGTGCCAGTAGGGACAGGGCCCGGAATGAGCAGTTCTTC.

The V gene is TRBV7-9, the J gene TRBJ2-1, with TRBD2 matching 8 bases. The V gene end was trimmed by 2 bases and the J gene end by 4 bases; junction bases not matched to a gene: 4. The CDR3 spans 15 residues. Germline-derived CDR1 and CDR2 are SEHNR and FQNEAQ (reference sequence). CDR3 protein: CASSLSGGPYNEQFF. Here the CDR3 DNA reads TGTGCCAGCAGCTTATCGGGAGGGCCTTACAATGAGCAGTTCTTC.

J is TRBJ2-3 and V is TRBV25-1; the D call may be TRBD1 or TRBD2 (5 bases each). The CDR3 sequence is 13 residues long. Between the trimmed V and J ends, which lost 7 bases and 1 base, there was a span of 9 bases. Germline V gives CDR1 MGHDK, CDR2 SYGVNS. The CDR3 DNA follows: TGTGCCAGCATGAGGGGCGGCACAGATACGCAGTATTTT. Translated, it gives CASMRGGTDTQYF.

This rearrangement joins TRBV11-2 to TRBJ2-3; no definite D call. This CDR3 is built from 14 residues. V was cut by 1 base and J by 2 bases, with 7 bases left in between. The germline CDR1 and CDR2 sequences are SGHAT and FQNNGV. CDR3 region: CASSLGSVTDTQYF. The CDR3, as DNA: TGTGCCAGCAGCTTAGGTTCCGTCACAGATACGCAGTATTTT.

This chain connects TRBV4-1 to TRBJ2-7, with 10 bases matching TRBD2. This CDR3 is 18 amino acids long. CDR1 is MGHRA, CDR2 YSYEKL, per germline. The junction had 11 bases not matched to a gene; V was cut back by 1 base and J by 2 bases. CDR3 residues: CASSQGWTSGNLAYEQYF. The CDR3 DNA reads TGCGCCAGCAGCCAAGGTTGGACTAGCGGTAATCTGGCCTACGAGCAGTACTTC.

This chain uses TRBV6-6 with TRBJ1-1; the match to TRBD1 covers 7 bases. Germline CDR1 and CDR2: MNHNY and SVGAGI (reference sequence). This CDR3 comprises 15 residues. V dropped 5 bases and J dropped 6; count of bases not matched to a gene: 12. This CDR3 is CASSEDRDSGPEAFF. The CDR3 coding sequence is TGTGCCAGCAGTGAGGACCGGGACAGCGGCCCTGAAGCTTTCTTT.

This rearrangement joins TRBV5-1 to TRBJ2-5; D not certain. V lost 4 bases and J 4 bases, leaving 17 bases between the germline ends. The germline V gene encodes CDR1 SGHRS and CDR2 YFSETQ. The CDR3 runs to 15 residues. This CDR3 reads CASSPVRFDRETQYF. The CDR3 region has the DNA TGCGCCAGCAGCCCCGTGAGGTTTGACCGAGAGACCCAGTACTTC. Looking up the rest from reference TRBV5-1 and TRBJ2-5 gives the full variable domain: KAGVTQTPRYLIKTRGQQVTLSCSPISGHRSVSWYQQTPGQGLQFLFEYFSETQRNKGNFPGRFSGRQFSNSRSEMNVSTLELGDSALYLCASSPVRFDRETQYFGPGTRLLVL.

This clone has a handful of counts. This sample includes further DNA sequences coding for the same CDR3. The chain employs TRBV28 and TRBJ1-5; unclear D gene. The CDR3 extends over 12 amino acids. V lost 1 base to trimming and J lost 7 bases, with 5 bases between them. Germline values: CDR1 MDHEN, CDR2 SYDVKM. The CDR3, as DNA: TGTGCCAGCAGTTTATCTGGACAGCCCCAGCATTTT. Translation gives CASSLSGQPQHF.

This chain joins TRBV10-3 and TRBJ2-7, with 9 nucleotides matching TRBD1. Germline CDR1 reads ENHRY; CDR2 reads SYGVKD. There are 14 residues in the CDR3. V was clipped by 6 bases and J by 7 bases; unmatched bases: 10. CDR3 residues: CAISRRDRGNEQYF. The CDR3 DNA reads as TGTGCCATCAGCCGGCGAGACAGGGGGAATGAGCAGTACTTC.

The chain links TRBV28 to TRBJ2-5; 8 positions match TRBD2. Unmatched junction bases numbered 13, after V lost 5 bases and J lost 5 bases. CDR3 size: 16 residues. Germline values: CDR1 MDHEN, CDR2 SYDVKM. The CDR3 loop is CASSPPPWREVETQYF. In nucleotides, the CDR3 is TGTGCCAGCAGTCCCCCCCCATGGCGGGAGGTGGAGACCCAGTACTTC.

The gene calls are TRBV4-2 and TRBJ1-1; no clear D. Germline V gene data show CDR1 as LGHNA and CDR2 as YNFKEQ. The CDR3 is 15 residues long. V was trimmed by 0 bases and J by 1 base, leaving 9 bases between them. CDR3 coding DNA: TGTGCCAGCAGCCAAGAGGGTGGGTGGAACACTGAAGCTTTCTTT. Translated: CASSQEGGWNTEAFF.

V is TRBV7-2 and J is TRBJ2-2, with D maybe TRBD1 (5 bases). Between the trimmed V and J ends, which lost 2 bases and 2 bases, there was a span of 12 bases. Germline V gene sequence: CDR1 SGHTA, CDR2 FQGNSA. The CDR3 is made up of 16 amino acids. The CDR3 loop is CASSLWPWGNTGELFF. CDR3 bases: TGTGCCAGCAGCTTATGGCCGTGGGGCAACACCGGGGAGCTGTTTTTT.

The chain recombines TRBV28 with TRBJ2-7; D is ambiguous. The V gene lost 7 bases and the J gene lost 3 bases, with 7 bases spanning the gap. The CDR3 has 11 residues. Germline CDR1 reads MDHEN; CDR2 reads SYDVKM. This CDR3 is CASTRRYEQYF. The CDR3 bases are TGTGCCAGCACTAGACGCTACGAGCAGTACTTC.

The J gene is TRBJ2-7, the V gene TRBV28, with D maybe TRBD2 (5 bases). The germline gives CDR1 MDHEN, CDR2 SYDVKM. V gave up 6 bases and J gave up 2 bases, with 17 bases separating them. The CDR3 length is 15 residues. CDR3 coding DNA: TGTGCCAGCAGCCTCCAGGCCCGGGAAACCTACGAGCAGTACTTC. Its translation is CASSLQARETYEQYF.

This clone was seen once. The CDR3 is CAISHSPLLPSSGNTIYF. The CDR3 nucleotides read TGTGCCATCAGTCACTCTCCCTTGCTACCATCTTCTGGAAACACCATATATTTT. V usage is TRBV10-3 and J usage is TRBJ1-3; D gene unclear. This CDR3 is 18 amino acids long. Germline lookup yields CDR1 ENHRY and CDR2 SYGVKD. The V gene lost 5 bases and the J gene lost 1 base, with 21 bases spanning the gap.

The chain is built from TRBV5-4 and TRBJ2-1; 8 nucleotides match TRBD2. CDR3 length equals 16 residues. CDR1 and CDR2 from the germline V gene are SGHNT and YYREEE (reference sequence). With V trimmed by 4 bases and J by 5 bases, 11 bases remained unmatched. The CDR3 bases are TGTGCCAGCAGCCCGAACGTAGCGGGATCAAACAATGAGCAGTTCTTC. This codes for CASSPNVAGSNNEQFF.

J is TRBJ2-5 and V is TRBV5-1; D call uncertain. The CDR3 runs 15 residues. Germline V gene data show CDR1 as SGHRS and CDR2 as YFSETQ. The V end was cut by 3 bases, the J end by 5 bases, with 17 bases between. CDR3 sequence (DNA): TGCGCCAGCAGCTCCACCCCCCTCCCCGGGGAGACCCAGTACTTC. It is translated as CASSSTPLPGETQYF.

The gene calls are TRBV9 and TRBJ2-3, with 7 nucleotides matching TRBD1. Trimming took 3 bases from V and 5 from J; bases not matched to a gene: 9. Per germline, CDR1 SGDLS and CDR2 YYNGEE. There are 15 residues in the CDR3. Here the CDR3 DNA reads TGTGCCAGCAGCGCATCACCGACAGGGTTAGATACGCAGTATTTT. Protein: CASSASPTGLDTQYF.

CDR3 residues: CASSLRVPGANVLTF. CDR3 DNA sequence: TGTGCCAGCAGCTTAAGGGTACCCGGGGCCAACGTCCTGACTTTC. V gene TRBV5-4 combines with J gene TRBJ2-6; D not resolved. The CDR3 has 15 amino acids. From germline, CDR1 is SGHNT and CDR2 YYREEE (reference sequence). The germline V and J ends were trimmed by 2 bases and 4 bases, with 10 bases remaining between them.

CDR3 sequence reads: CASGRAQETQYF. The CDR3 DNA reads as TGTGCCAGTGGGAGGGCCCAAGAGACCCAGTACTTC. This chain joins TRBV2 and TRBJ2-5; TRBD2 matches 7 bases. Per germline, CDR1 SNHLY and CDR2 FYNNEI. CDR3 length equals 12 residues. V gave up 9 bases and J gave up 1 base; unmatched junction bases: 2.

In this sample, this clone turned up once. This chain joins TRBV18 and TRBJ2-3; 11 bases map to TRBD2. The CDR3 is 18 residues long. V lost 3 bases and J lost 0; bases outside the gene matches: 8. Germline CDR1 and CDR2: KGHSH and LQKENI. CDR3 nucleotides: TGTGCCAGCTCACCCTTTGTGGGACTAGCGGTTAGCACAGATACGCAGTATTTT. Translated, it gives CASSPFVGLAVSTDTQYF.

V and J are TRBV5-1 and TRBJ1-4; TRBD1 is a possible D gene (6 bases). This CDR3 region has 15 residues. CDR1 and CDR2 (germline): SGHRS, YFSETQ. Deletions cut 4 bases from V and 3 bases from J, with 13 bases between. The CDR3 spells CASSPTGRANEKLFF. CDR3 bases: TGCGCCAGCAGCCCAACAGGGAGGGCTAATGAAAAACTGTTTTTT.

This clone appeared a few times. The chain recombines TRBV4-2 with TRBJ1-2, with a possible D match to TRBD1 (6 bases). The CDR3 runs to 14 residues. The V end was cut by 5 bases, the J end by 3 bases, with 13 bases between. Germline-derived CDR1 and CDR2 are LGHNA and YNFKEQ. DNA of the CDR3: TGTGCCAGCAGCGCACGACAGGCTGACTATGGCTACACCTTC. This sequence encodes CASSARQADYGYTF.

This chain joins TRBV9 and TRBJ1-1; no clear D. Per germline, CDR1 SGDLS and CDR2 YYNGEE. The CDR3 runs 13 residues. The ends were cut back, 4 bases at V and 3 bases at J, with 10 bases in the middle. The CDR3 region is CASSPTSYTEAFF. The CDR3 DNA follows: TGTGCCAGCAGCCCAACATCCTACACTGAAGCTTTCTTT. The full variable domain, rest sourced from reference TRBV9 and TRBJ1-1, is DSGVTQTPKHLITATGQRVTLRCSPRSGDLSVYWYQQSLDQGLQFLIQYYNGEERAKGNILERFSAQQFPDLHSELNLSSLELGDSALYFCASSPTSYTEAFFGQGTRLTVV.

V and J are TRBV28 and TRBJ2-2; 12 bases fit TRBD2. Per the germline V gene, CDR1 is MDHEN and CDR2 is SYDVKM. The CDR3 runs to 16 residues. The trim removed 2 bases at V and 6 bases at J, leaving 4 bases unmatched. This CDR3 reads CASSLLAGGLPGELFF. The CDR3 coding sequence is TGTGCCAGCAGTTTACTAGCGGGAGGGCTCCCCGGGGAGCTGTTTTTT.

The chain combines TRBV19 with TRBJ1-4; TRBD1 might be the D (5 bases). The V gene lost 11 bases and the J gene lost 6 bases, with 13 bases spanning the gap. Germline CDR1 is LNHDA and CDR2 is SQIVND (reference sequence). The CDR3 length is 12 residues. For the CDR3, the DNA is TGTGCCGTTGGGGGTCCGGATGAAAAACTGTTTTTT. Amino acids: CAVGGPDEKLFF.

The chain is built from TRBV7-6 and TRBJ2-2, with D tentatively TRBD1 or TRBD2 (5 bases each). Between the trimmed V and J ends, which lost 1 base and 2 bases, there was a span of 23 bases. Germline V gene data show CDR1 as SGHVS and CDR2 as FNYEAQ. The CDR3 consists of 20 residues. The CDR3 region has the DNA TGTGCCAGCAGCTTAGGGGGGACCGGGACCGTAACACGAAACACCGGGGAGCTGTTTTTT. This gives the protein CASSLGGTGTVTRNTGELFF.

In the case of this clone: This same CDR3 is encoded by further DNA sequences in the sample. CDR3 sequence reads: CASSIRRPLNTEAFF. As DNA, the CDR3 is TGTGCCAGTAGTATAAGGCGGCCGTTGAACACTGAAGCTTTCTTT. The chain has TRBV19 and TRBJ1-1; D is uncertain. Trimming removed 2 bases at V and 0 bases at J, with 10 bases between. This CDR3 has 15 residues. The V gene's germline CDR1 is LNHDA and CDR2 SQIVND (reference sequence). The entire variable domain, with the rest obtained from reference TRBV19 and TRBJ1-1, is as follows: DGGITQSPKYLFRKEGQNVTLSCEQNLNHDAMYWYRQDPGQGLRLIYYSQIVNDFQKGDIAEGYSVSREKKESFPLTVTSAQKNPTAFYLCASSIRRPLNTEAFFGQGTRLTVV.

The V and J genes are TRBV10-3 and TRBJ1-2; perhaps TRBD1 as D (5 bases). The V gene lost 10 bases and the J gene lost 0 bases, with 18 bases spanning the gap. From germline, CDR1 is ENHRY and CDR2 SYGVKD. The CDR3 spans 15 residues. The CDR3 coding sequence is TGTGCCACCCGAGGGGATGGCAGTACTAACTATGGCTACACCTTC. The encoded protein is CATRGDGSTNYGYTF.

This sequence joins TRBV18 and TRBJ2-5; D is ambiguous. The CDR3 loop spans 13 amino acids. Germline loops: CDR1 KGHSH, CDR2 LQKENI. V gave up 4 bases and J gave up 5 bases, with 11 bases separating them. The CDR3 DNA is TGTGCCAGCTCACGTGCGGCCGGGGAGACCCAGTACTTC. Its protein product is CASSRAAGETQYF.